The T cell receptor (beta chain) described here comes from a study of T cells expressing NK-cell markers. Whole-study context: Source material for TCR beta repertoires consisted of sorted CD3+CD56+NKG2C+, CD3+CD56+NKG2C- and CD3+CD56-NKG2C+ T cells. The eight sequenced donors comprised seven who were HCMV-seropositive and one who was seronegative.

Findings and limits, study-wide: Similarly, these clonotypes led the CD3+CD56-NKG2C+ fraction as well in a handful of donors.

TCRdb reworked the 5' RACE reads into one entry per CDR3 protein, no DNA. The sample totals some 390,000 distinct CDR3 sequences. Per the germline V gene, CDR1 is SGDLS and CDR2 is YYNGEE. This CDR3 contains 13 residues. To note about this clonotype: No antigen is known for it.

This TCR was sampled from a woman aged 50 to 65 in good health. The chain employs TRBV9 and TRBJ1-4; TCRdb lists TRBD1, though no DNA is available to test this call. The sample taken for sequencing was blood T cells: a sorted CD56 or NKG2C T cell subset, CD4+ or CD8+ T cells, or bulk PBMC T cells (not recorded which). The chain's CDR3 is CASSQGSDEKLFF.